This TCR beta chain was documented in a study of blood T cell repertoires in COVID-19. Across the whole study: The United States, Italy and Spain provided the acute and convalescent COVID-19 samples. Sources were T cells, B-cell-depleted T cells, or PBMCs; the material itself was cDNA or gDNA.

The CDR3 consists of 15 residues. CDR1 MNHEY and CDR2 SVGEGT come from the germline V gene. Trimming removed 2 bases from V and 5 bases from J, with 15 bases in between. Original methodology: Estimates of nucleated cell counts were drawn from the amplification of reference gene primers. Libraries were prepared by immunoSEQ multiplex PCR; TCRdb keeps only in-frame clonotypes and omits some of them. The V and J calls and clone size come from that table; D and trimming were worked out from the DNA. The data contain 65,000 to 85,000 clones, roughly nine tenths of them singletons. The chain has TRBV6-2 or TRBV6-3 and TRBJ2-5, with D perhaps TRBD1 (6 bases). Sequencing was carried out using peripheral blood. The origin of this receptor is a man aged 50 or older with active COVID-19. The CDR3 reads CASSYGTGLGETQYF. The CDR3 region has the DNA TGTGCCAGCAGTTACGGCACAGGGTTAGGGGAGACCCAGTACTTC.